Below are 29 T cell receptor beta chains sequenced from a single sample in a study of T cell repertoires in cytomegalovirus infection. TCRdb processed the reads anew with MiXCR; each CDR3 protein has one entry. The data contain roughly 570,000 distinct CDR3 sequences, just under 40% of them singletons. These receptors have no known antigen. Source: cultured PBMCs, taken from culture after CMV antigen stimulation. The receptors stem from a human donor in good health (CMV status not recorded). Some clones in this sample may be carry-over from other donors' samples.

CDR3 residues: CASSHGRWGLRDSPLHF. DNA of the CDR3: TGTGCCAGCAGCCACGGCCGGTGGGGGTTGAGGGATTCACCCCTCCACTTT. The chain employs TRBV11-2 and TRBJ1-6; D perhaps matches TRBD1 (5 bases). The length of the CDR3 is 17 residues. Per germline, CDR1 SGHAT and CDR2 FQNNGV. Trimming took 5 bases from V and 8 from J, leaving 22 bases between them.

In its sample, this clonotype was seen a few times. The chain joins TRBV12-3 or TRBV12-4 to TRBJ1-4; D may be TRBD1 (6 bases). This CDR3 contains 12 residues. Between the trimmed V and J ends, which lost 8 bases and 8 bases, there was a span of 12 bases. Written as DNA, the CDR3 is TGTGCCAGCCGGGACATAGACGAAAAACTGTTTTTT. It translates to CASRDIDEKLFF.

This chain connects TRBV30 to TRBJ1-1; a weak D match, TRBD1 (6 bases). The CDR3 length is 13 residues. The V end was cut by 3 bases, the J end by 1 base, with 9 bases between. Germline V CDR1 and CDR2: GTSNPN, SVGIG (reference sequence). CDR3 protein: CAWSQGPNTEAFF. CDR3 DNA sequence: TGTGCCTGGAGCCAGGGGCCGAACACTGAAGCTTTCTTT.

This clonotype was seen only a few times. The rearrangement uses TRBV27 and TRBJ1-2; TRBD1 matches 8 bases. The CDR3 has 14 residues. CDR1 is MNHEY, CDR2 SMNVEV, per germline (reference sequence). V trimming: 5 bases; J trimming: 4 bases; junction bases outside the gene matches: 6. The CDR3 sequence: CASSLTGVGYGYTF. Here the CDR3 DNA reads TGTGCCAGCAGTCTGACAGGGGTTGGCTATGGCTACACCTTC.

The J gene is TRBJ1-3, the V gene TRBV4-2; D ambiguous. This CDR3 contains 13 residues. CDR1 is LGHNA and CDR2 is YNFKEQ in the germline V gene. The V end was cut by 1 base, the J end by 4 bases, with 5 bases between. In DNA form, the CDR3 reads TGTGCCAGCAGCCAAGTATACGGAAACACCATATATTTT. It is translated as CASSQVYGNTIYF.

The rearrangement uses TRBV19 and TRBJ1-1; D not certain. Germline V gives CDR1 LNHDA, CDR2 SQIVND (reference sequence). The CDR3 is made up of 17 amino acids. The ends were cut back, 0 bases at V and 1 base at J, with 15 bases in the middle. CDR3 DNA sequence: TGTGCCAGTAGTATAGATCACGCCGGGATCTGGAACACTGAAGCTTTCTTT. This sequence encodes CASSIDHAGIWNTEAFF.

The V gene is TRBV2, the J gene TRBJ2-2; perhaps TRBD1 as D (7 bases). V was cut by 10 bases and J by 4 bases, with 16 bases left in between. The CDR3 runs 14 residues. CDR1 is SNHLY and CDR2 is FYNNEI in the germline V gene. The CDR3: CATRGELFTGELFF. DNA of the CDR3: TGTGCCACCAGGGGGGAGCTGTTCACCGGGGAGCTGTTTTTT.

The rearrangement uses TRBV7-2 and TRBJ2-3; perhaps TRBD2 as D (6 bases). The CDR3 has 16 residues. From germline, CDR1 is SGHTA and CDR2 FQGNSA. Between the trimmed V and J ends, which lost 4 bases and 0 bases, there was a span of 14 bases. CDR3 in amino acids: CASSSIAARSTDTQYF. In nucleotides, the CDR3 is TGTGCCAGCAGCTCTATAGCGGCTCGAAGCACAGATACGCAGTATTTT.

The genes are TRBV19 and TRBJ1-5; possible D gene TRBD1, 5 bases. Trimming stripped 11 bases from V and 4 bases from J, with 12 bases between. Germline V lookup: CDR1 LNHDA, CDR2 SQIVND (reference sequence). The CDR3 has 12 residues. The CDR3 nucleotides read TGTGCCTCCCGAAAGGGGAATCAGCCCCAGCATTTT. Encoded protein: CASRKGNQPQHF.

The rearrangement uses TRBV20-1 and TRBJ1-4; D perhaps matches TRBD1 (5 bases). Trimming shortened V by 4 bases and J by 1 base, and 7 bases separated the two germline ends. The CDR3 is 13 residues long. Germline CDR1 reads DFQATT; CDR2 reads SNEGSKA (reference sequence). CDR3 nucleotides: TGCAGTGCTAACGACAGAACTAATGAAAAACTGTTTTTT. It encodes CSANDRTNEKLFF.

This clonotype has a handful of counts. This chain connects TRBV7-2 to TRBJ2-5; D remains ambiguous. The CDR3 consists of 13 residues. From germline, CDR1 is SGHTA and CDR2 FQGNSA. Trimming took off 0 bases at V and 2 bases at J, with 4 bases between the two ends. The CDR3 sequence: CASSLAWQETQYF. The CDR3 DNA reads TGTGCCAGCAGCTTAGCTTGGCAAGAGACCCAGTACTTC.

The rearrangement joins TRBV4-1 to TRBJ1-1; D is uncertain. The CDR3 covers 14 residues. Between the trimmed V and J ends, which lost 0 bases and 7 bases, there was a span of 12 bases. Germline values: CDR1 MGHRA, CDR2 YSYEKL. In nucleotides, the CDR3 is TGCGCCAGCAGCCAAGATAGGTGGCGCGGTGAAGCTTTCTTT. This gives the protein CASSQDRWRGEAFF.

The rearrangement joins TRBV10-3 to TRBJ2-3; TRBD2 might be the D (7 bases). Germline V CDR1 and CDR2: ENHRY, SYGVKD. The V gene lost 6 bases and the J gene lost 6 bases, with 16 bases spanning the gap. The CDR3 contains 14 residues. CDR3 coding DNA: TGTGCCATCAGCTGGGGGGGCGGAAGGGATACGCAGTATTTT. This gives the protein CAISWGGGRDTQYF.

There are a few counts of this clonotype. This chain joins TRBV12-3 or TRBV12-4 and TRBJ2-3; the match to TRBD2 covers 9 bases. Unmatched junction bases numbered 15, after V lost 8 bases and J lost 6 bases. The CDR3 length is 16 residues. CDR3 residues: CASGPFSGGRGDTQYF. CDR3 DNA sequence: TGTGCCAGCGGACCTTTTAGCGGGGGCCGGGGGGATACGCAGTATTTT.

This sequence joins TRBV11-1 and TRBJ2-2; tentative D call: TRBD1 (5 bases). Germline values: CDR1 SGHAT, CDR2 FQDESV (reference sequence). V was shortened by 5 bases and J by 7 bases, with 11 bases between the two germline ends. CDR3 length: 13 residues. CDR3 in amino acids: CASSLRVIGELFF. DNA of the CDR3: TGTGCCAGCAGCCTCAGGGTCATCGGGGAGCTGTTTTTT.

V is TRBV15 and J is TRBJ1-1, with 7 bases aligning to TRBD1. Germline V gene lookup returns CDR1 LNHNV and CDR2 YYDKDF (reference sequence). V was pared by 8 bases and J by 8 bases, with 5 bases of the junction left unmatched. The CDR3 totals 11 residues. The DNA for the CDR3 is TGTGCCACCGGAAGGGGGCTGGAAGCTTTCTTT. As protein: CATGRGLEAFF. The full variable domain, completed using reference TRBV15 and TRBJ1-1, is DAMVIQNPRYQVTQFGKPVTLSCSQTLNHNVMYWYQQKSSQAPKLLFHYYDKDFNNEADTPDNFQSRRPNTSFCFLDIRSPGLGDTAMYLCATGRGLEAFFGQGTRLTVV.

As DNA, the CDR3 is TGTGCCAGCAGCGATTTGGCCTCCTACAATGAGCAGTTCTTC. It translates to CASSDLASYNEQFF. The chain recombines TRBV7-9 with TRBJ2-1; D uncertain. Looked up from germline, CDR1 is SEHNR and CDR2 is FQNEAQ (reference sequence). V shed 5 bases and J shed 0 bases, with 8 bases lying between them. The CDR3 has 14 residues.

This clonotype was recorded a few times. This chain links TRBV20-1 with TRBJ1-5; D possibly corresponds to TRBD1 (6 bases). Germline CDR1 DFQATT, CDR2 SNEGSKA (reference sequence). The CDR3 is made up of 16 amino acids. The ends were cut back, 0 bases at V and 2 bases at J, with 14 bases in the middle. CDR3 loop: CSARDPGRGGNQPQHF. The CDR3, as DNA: TGCAGTGCTAGAGACCCCGGCAGGGGAGGCAATCAGCCCCAGCATTTT.

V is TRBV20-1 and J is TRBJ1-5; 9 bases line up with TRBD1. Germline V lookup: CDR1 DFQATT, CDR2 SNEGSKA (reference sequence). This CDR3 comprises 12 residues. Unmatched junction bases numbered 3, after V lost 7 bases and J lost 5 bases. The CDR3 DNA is TGCAGTGGGGGACAGGGTGATCAGCCCCAGCATTTT. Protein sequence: CSGGQGDQPQHF.

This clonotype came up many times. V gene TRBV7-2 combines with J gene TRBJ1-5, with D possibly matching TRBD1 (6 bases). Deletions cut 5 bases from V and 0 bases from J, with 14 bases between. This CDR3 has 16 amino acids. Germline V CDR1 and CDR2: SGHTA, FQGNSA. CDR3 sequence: CASSRGTKYSNQPQHF. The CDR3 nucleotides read TGTGCCAGCAGCCGTGGGACAAAATATAGCAATCAGCCCCAGCATTTT.

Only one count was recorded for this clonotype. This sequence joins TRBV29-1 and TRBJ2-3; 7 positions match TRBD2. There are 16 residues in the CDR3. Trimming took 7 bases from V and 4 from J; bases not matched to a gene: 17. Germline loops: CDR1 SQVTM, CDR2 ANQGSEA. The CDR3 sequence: CSGGGGLPRGSDTQYF. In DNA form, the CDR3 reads TGCAGCGGGGGGGGGGGACTCCCTCGAGGCTCAGATACGCAGTATTTT.

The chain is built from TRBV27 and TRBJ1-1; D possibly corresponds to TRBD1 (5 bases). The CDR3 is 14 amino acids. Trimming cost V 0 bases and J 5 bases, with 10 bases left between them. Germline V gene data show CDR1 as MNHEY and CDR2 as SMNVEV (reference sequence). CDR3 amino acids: CASSLSIRTTEAFF. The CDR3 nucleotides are TGTGCCAGCAGTTTATCGATCAGGACAACTGAAGCTTTCTTT.

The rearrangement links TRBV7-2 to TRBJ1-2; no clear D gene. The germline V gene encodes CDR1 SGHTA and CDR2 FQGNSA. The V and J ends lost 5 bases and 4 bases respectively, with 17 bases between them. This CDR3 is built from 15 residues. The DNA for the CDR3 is TGTGCCAGCAGCCCAGAGACTGCCCTGGGCTATGGCTACACCTTC. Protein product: CASSPETALGYGYTF.

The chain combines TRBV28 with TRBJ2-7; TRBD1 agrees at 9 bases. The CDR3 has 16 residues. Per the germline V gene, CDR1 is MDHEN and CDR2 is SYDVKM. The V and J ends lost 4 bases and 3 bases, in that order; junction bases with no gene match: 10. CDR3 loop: CASSSPPGQGYYEQYF. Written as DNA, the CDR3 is TGTGCCAGCAGTTCCCCCCCGGGACAGGGTTACTACGAGCAGTACTTC.

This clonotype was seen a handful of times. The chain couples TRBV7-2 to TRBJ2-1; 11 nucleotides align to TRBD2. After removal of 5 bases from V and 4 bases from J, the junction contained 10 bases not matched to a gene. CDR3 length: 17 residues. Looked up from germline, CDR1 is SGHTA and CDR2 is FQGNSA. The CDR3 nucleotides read TGTGCCAGCAGCCAAAGAGCCGGGACTAGCGGATACAATGAGCAGTTCTTC. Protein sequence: CASSQRAGTSGYNEQFF.

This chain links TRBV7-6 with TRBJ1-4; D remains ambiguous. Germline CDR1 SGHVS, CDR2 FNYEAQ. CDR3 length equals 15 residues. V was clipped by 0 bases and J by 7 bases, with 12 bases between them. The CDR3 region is CASSLAFGSLEKLFF. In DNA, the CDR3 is TGTGCCAGCAGCTTAGCATTTGGGAGTCTTGAAAAACTGTTTTTT.

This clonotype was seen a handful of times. The CDR3 sequence is CASSLFADPPPAFF. The DNA of the CDR3 is TGTGCCAGCAGCTTATTTGCGGATCCCCCGCCAGCGTTCTTC. The chain has TRBV7-2 and TRBJ2-1, with unresolved D. V lost 2 bases to trimming and J lost 15 bases, with 20 bases between them. The germline V gene has CDR1 SGHTA and CDR2 FQGNSA. The CDR3 runs to 14 residues.

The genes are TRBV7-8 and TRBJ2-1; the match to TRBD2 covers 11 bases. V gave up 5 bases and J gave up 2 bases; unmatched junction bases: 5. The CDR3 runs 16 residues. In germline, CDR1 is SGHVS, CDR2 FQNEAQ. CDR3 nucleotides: TGTGCCAGCAGCCCTAATAGCGGGGGGGCCTACAATGAGCAGTTCTTC. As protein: CASSPNSGGAYNEQFF.

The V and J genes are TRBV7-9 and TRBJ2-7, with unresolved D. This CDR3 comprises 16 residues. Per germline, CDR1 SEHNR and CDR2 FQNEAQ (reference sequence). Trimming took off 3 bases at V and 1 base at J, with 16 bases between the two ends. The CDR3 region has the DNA TGTGCCAGCAGCTTCCCCGCCCGCGGTAATTCCTACGAGCAGTACTTC. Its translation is CASSFPARGNSYEQYF. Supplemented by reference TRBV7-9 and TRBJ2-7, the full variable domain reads DTGVSQNPRHKITKRGQNVTFRCDPISEHNRLYWYRQTLGQGPEFLTYFQNEAQLEKSRLLSDRFSAERPKGSFSTLEIQRTEQGDSAMYLCASSFPARGNSYEQYFGPGTRLTVT.